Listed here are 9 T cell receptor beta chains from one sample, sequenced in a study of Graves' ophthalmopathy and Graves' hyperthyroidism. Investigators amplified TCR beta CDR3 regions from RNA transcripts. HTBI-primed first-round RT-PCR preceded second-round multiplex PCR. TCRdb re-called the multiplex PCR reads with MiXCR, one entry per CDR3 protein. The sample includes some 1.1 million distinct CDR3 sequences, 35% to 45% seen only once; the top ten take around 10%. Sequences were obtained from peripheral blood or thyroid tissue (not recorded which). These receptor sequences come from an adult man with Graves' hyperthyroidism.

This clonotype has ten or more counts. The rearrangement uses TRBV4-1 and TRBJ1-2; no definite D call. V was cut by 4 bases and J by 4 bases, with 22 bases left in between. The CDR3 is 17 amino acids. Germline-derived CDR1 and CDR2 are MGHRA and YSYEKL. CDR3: CASSPTGREQRVYGYTF. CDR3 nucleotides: TGCGCCAGCAGCCCCACGGGTCGAGAACAGAGAGTCTATGGCTACACCTTC.

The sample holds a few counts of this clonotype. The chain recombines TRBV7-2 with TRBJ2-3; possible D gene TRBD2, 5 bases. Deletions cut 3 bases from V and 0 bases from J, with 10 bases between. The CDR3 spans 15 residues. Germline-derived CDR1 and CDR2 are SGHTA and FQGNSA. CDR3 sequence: CASSFKGASTDTQYF. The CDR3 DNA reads TGTGCCAGCAGCTTTAAGGGAGCTAGCACAGATACGCAGTATTTT.

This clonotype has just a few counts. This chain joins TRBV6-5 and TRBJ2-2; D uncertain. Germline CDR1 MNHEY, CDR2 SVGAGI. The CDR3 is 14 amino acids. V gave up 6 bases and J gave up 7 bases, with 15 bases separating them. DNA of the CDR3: TGTGCCAGCAGACACCGGGCCGCCCGCGGGGAGCTGTTTTTT. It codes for CASRHRAARGELFF.

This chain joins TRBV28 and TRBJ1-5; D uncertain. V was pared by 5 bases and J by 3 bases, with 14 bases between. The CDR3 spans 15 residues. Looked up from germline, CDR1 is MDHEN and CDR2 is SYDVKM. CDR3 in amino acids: CASSANRELNQPQHF. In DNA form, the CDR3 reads TGTGCCAGCAGTGCGAACCGGGAACTCAATCAGCCCCAGCATTTT.

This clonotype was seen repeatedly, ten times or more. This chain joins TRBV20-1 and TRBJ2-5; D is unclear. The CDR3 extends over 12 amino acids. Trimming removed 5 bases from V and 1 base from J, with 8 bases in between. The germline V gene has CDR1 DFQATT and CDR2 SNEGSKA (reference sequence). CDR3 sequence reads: CSAGILQETQYF. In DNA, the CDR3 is TGCAGTGCTGGGATTCTCCAAGAGACCCAGTACTTC.

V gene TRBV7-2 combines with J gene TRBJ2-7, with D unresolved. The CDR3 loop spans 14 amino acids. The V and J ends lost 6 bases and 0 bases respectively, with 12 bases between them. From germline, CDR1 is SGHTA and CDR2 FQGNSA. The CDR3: CASRGNGNSYEQYF. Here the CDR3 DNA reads TGTGCCAGCAGGGGTAACGGAAACTCCTACGAGCAGTACTTC.

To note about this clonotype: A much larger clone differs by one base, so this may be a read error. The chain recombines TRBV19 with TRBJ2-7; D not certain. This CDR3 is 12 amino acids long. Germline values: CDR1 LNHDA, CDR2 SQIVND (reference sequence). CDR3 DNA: TGTGCCAGTCCCGAGAGAAACTACGGGCAGTACTTC. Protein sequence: CASPERNYGQYF.

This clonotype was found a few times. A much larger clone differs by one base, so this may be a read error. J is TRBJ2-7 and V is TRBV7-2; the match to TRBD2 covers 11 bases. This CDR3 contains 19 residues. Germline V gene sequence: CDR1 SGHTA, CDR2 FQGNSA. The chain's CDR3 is CAGSAAGQGVLAGAGEQYF. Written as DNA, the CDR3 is TGTGCCGGCAGCGCAGCGGGACAGGGCGTACTAGCGGGAGCGGGGGAGCAGTACTTC.

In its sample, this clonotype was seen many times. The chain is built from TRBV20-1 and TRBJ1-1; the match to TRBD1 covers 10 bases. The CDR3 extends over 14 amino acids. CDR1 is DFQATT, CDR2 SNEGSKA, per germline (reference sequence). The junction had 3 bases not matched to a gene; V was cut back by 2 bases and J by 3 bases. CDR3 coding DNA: TGCAGTGCTAGATCGGACAGGGGGGACACTGAAGCTTTCTTT. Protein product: CSARSDRGDTEAFF.